This TCR beta chain was obtained from a study of response to subunit inactivated influenza vaccine. To note about this clonotype: Antigen unknown.

Overall study results and limits: The authors suggested that every seasonal influenza vaccination recruits few new T cells.

Using its own MiXCR run on the RT-PCR reads, TCRdb lists one record per CDR3 protein. The sample contains hundreds of thousands of distinct CDR3 sequences, 25% of which appear only once. Germline V gene lookup returns CDR1 SGHTA and CDR2 FQGNSA. This CDR3 is built from 14 residues. The germline V and J ends were trimmed by 5 bases and 9 bases, with 18 bases remaining between them. Sequencing used CD4+ T cells sorted from PBMCs, obtained 5 to 6 days after vaccination. The receptor's source is a man aged 50 to 59 who received an inactivated influenza vaccine. This chain joins TRBV7-2 and TRBJ2-3; D gene uncertain. The DNA for the CDR3 is TGTGCCAGCAGCCTCCGGACCCCCACGGTAACGCAGTATTTT. This sequence encodes CASSLRTPTVTQYF. The variable domain in full, with the rest retrieved from reference TRBV7-2 and TRBJ2-3, is GAGVSQSPSNKVTEKGKDVELRCDPISGHTALYWYRQSLGQGLEFLIYFQGNSAPDKSGLPSDRFSAERTGGSVSTLTIQRTQQEDSAVYLCASSLRTPTVTQYFGPGTRLTVL.